The 15 T cell receptor beta chains reported below all come from one sample, sequenced in a study of T cells in Graves' hyperthyroidism and ophthalmopathy. RNA transcripts served as the template for amplifying TCR beta CDR3 regions. The HTBI primer set was used in a first-round RT-PCR of the TCR CDR3. TCRdb re-analysed the multiplex PCR reads in MiXCR, keeping a single row per CDR3 protein. The repertoire includes approximately 360,000 distinct CDR3 sequences, approximately 25% of them detected once, and around 70% sits in the top ten. The source material was blood. Every receptor here comes from a man aged 50-60 years with Graves' hyperthyroidism.

The rearrangement links TRBV12-3 or TRBV12-4 to TRBJ2-1; 13 positions agree with TRBD2. V gave up 5 bases and J gave up 6 bases; unmatched junction bases: 4. The CDR3 is 15 residues long. As DNA, the CDR3 is TGTGCCAGCAGTCAGGGACTAGCGGGAACCAATGAGCAGTTCTTC. This gives the protein CASSQGLAGTNEQFF.

Ten or more counts support this clonotype. The rearrangement uses TRBV28 and TRBJ2-1; D unclear. The CDR3 spans 16 residues. Germline V gene data show CDR1 as MDHEN and CDR2 as SYDVKM. The ends were cut back, 8 bases at V and 6 bases at J, with 23 bases in the middle. CDR3 amino acids: CASFEPSSARFNEQFF. Here the CDR3 DNA reads TGTGCCAGCTTTGAACCCTCGAGCGCTAGGTTCAATGAGCAGTTCTTC.

The chain has TRBV11-2 and TRBJ1-1; 9 nucleotides align to TRBD1. The CDR3 has 17 amino acids. The germline V gene has CDR1 SGHAT and CDR2 FQNNGV. V shed 5 bases and J 1 base; nucleotides not matched to a gene: 11. CDR3 region: CASSRSRDRVWNTEAFF. The CDR3 coding sequence is TGTGCCAGCAGCCGGAGCCGGGACAGGGTTTGGAACACTGAAGCTTTCTTT.

This clonotype has just a few counts. The rearrangement uses TRBV29-1 and TRBJ1-1; D ambiguous. With 6 bases removed from V and 4 bases from J, the gap between germline ends came to 12 bases. CDR1 is SQVTM and CDR2 is ANQGSEA in the germline V gene. The length of the CDR3 is 12 residues. This CDR3 is CSVVFSRTEAFF. The CDR3 nucleotides are TGCAGCGTGGTATTTTCCCGCACTGAAGCTTTCTTT.

The J gene is TRBJ2-7, the V gene TRBV20-1; 9 bases match TRBD2. The CDR3 contains 14 residues. The germline V gene encodes CDR1 DFQATT and CDR2 SNEGSKA (reference sequence). V lost 1 base, J lost 0 bases, and 1 base stayed unmatched. CDR3 DNA sequence: TGCAGTGCTAGAGGCGGGAGGGCCTCCTACGAGCAGTACTTC. It is translated as CSARGGRASYEQYF.

The J gene is TRBJ2-3, the V gene TRBV9; 7 positions match TRBD2. Germline-derived CDR1 and CDR2 are SGDLS and YYNGEE. V was pared by 4 bases and J by 5 bases, with 4 bases of the junction left unmatched. The CDR3 sequence is 13 residues long. In DNA, the CDR3 is TGTGCCAGCAGCCGGCCTAGCGGAGATACGCAGTATTTT. Translating it yields CASSRPSGDTQYF.

This clonotype appeared many times. V is TRBV7-2 and J is TRBJ2-7; 14 bases agree with TRBD2. Losses at the gene ends were 4 bases for V and 6 bases for J; bases not matched to a gene: 2. From germline, CDR1 is SGHTA and CDR2 FQGNSA. This CDR3 comprises 14 residues. CDR3 loop: CASSSGLAGAEQYF. The CDR3 DNA reads TGTGCCAGCAGCTCGGGACTAGCGGGAGCCGAGCAGTACTTC.

This clonotype was observed at least ten times. The J gene is TRBJ2-7, the V gene TRBV27; 8 nucleotides line up with TRBD1. V was pared by 5 bases and J by 1 base, with 4 bases of the junction left unmatched. Germline CDR1 MNHEY, CDR2 SMNVEV (reference sequence). CDR3 length equals 14 residues. The CDR3 here is CASSGRDRSYEQYF. In nucleotides, the CDR3 is TGTGCCAGCAGTGGCCGGGACAGGTCCTACGAGCAGTACTTC.

The rearrangement uses TRBV18 and TRBJ1-3; D is ambiguous. Germline-derived CDR1 and CDR2 are KGHSH and LQKENI. Between the trimmed V and J ends, which lost 3 bases and 0 bases, there was a span of 12 bases. CDR3 length: 16 amino acids. The DNA for the CDR3 is TGTGCCAGCTCACCTACGCCCACGACCTCTGGAAACACCATATATTTT. Its protein is CASSPTPTTSGNTIYF.

The table lists this clonotype with many counts. The chain combines TRBV27 with TRBJ2-3; possible D gene TRBD2, 6 bases. The CDR3 contains 14 residues. Germline V gene data show CDR1 as MNHEY and CDR2 as SMNVEV (reference sequence). Between the trimmed V and J ends, which lost 3 bases and 3 bases, there was a span of 10 bases. The DNA for the CDR3 is TGTGCCAGCAGTTTGAACCGGGGGACAGATACGCAGTATTTT. It is translated as CASSLNRGTDTQYF.

This clonotype was picked up a small number of times. The chain has TRBV11-2 and TRBJ2-2; 8 positions match TRBD2. Germline CDR1 reads SGHAT; CDR2 reads FQNNGV. J lost 4 bases, V lost 6 bases, and 13 bases had no gene match. There are 17 residues in the CDR3. Here the CDR3 reads CASRRGAGLDVTGELFF. The CDR3, as DNA: TGTGCCAGCAGGCGGGGTGCGGGACTAGACGTCACCGGGGAGCTGTTTTTT. The whole variable domain, remainder taken from reference TRBV11-2 and TRBJ2-2, is EAGVAQSPRYKIIEKRQSVAFWCNPISGHATLYWYQQILGQGPKLLIQFQNNGVVDDSQLPKDRFSAERLKGVDSTLKIQPAKLEDSAVYLCASRRGAGLDVTGELFFGEGSRLTVL.

For this clonotype: A junction boundary mismatches the germline segment, possibly from a read error. The chain is built from TRBV5-1 and TRBJ2-3; 7 bases fit TRBD2. CDR1 and CDR2 from the germline V gene are SGHRS and YFSETQ. The CDR3 runs 14 residues. CDR3 DNA sequence: TGCGCCAGCAGCCCCGGGGACTACTTAGATACGCTGTATTTT. As protein: CASSPGDYLDTLYF.

V usage is TRBV24-1 and J usage is TRBJ2-1; no reliable D call. Per the germline V gene, CDR1 is KGHDR and CDR2 is SFDVKD. CDR3 size: 14 residues. V was pared by 4 bases and J by 8 bases, with 14 bases between. DNA for the CDR3: TGTGCCACCAGTGAGTCGGCCCTACGCGATGAGCAGTTCTTC. This codes for CATSESALRDEQFF.

The sample holds many counts of this clonotype. The chain has TRBV6-1 and TRBJ2-1; no clear D. Germline V gives CDR1 MNHNS, CDR2 SASEGT. This CDR3 is 11 amino acids long. Trimming stripped 5 bases from V and 8 bases from J, with 7 bases between. The CDR3 sequence: CASSLIHEQFF. In DNA, the CDR3 is TGTGCCAGCAGTCTAATCCATGAGCAGTTCTTC.

This clonotype was counted a few times. This chain links TRBV2 with TRBJ1-6, with a possible D match to TRBD1 (5 bases). Germline loops: CDR1 SNHLY, CDR2 FYNNEI. CDR3 length equals 14 residues. Trimming left V 3 bases short and J 7 bases short, with 10 bases between. The CDR3 DNA reads as TGTGCCAGCAGTGACTTGGGGGGGAATTCACCCCTCCACTTT. Translated: CASSDLGGNSPLHF.